A single sample is the source of the 3 T cell receptor beta chains below, sequenced in a study of T cells in Graves' hyperthyroidism and ophthalmopathy. RNA transcripts served as the template for amplifying TCR beta CDR3 regions. In the first-round RT-PCR of the TCR CDR3, the HTBI primer set was used. In TCRdb, the multiplex PCR reads were re-called with MiXCR into one record per CDR3 protein. The sample contains hundreds of thousands of distinct CDR3 sequences, over 11% of which appear only once. Sample: blood. These receptors originate from a man aged 45 to 65 with Graves' ophthalmopathy.

In its sample, this clonotype was seen many times. V is TRBV20-1 and J is TRBJ2-7; 8 nucleotides align to TRBD2. The junction had 8 bases not matched to a gene; V was cut back by 6 bases and J by 4 bases. The CDR3 is made up of 13 amino acids. Germline CDR1 DFQATT, CDR2 SNEGSKA (reference sequence). For the CDR3, the DNA is TGCAGTGCCATCAACCGGGGGGGATACGAGCAGTACTTC. Its translation is CSAINRGGYEQYF.

CDR3 sequence (DNA): TGCAGTGCCGTGCTAGCGGGAGTCTACGAGCAGTACTTC. Translation: CSAVLAGVYEQYF. The chain links TRBV20-1 to TRBJ2-7; TRBD2 matches at 10 bases. The junction had 5 bases not matched to a gene; V was cut back by 6 bases and J by 3 bases. This CDR3 is 13 amino acids long. Germline V gives CDR1 DFQATT, CDR2 SNEGSKA (reference sequence).

The V call is TRBV7-9, the J call TRBJ1-3; a weak D match, TRBD1 (5 bases). V shed 0 bases and J shed 2 bases, with 8 bases lying between them. CDR3 length: 15 amino acids. Germline lookup yields CDR1 SEHNR and CDR2 FQNEAQ (reference sequence). The CDR3 loop reads CASSLAAGPGNTIYF. The CDR3, as DNA: TGTGCCAGCAGCTTAGCGGCGGGACCTGGAAACACCATATATTTT.